These 20 T cell receptor beta chains share one sample of origin, sequenced in a study of CD8+CD57+ T cells in acquired aplastic anemia. It was genomic DNA that served as the template for profiling TCR beta VDJ and CDR3. In TCRdb, the reads were re-called with MiXCR into one record per CDR3 protein. The sample shows 250,000 to 300,000 distinct CDR3 sequences, roughly three fifths of them seen only once. The sample consisted of sorted CD4+, CD8+, or CD8+CD57+ T cells (not recorded which) from PBMCs. Source of these receptors: a human donor with severe aplastic anemia or a healthy control (not recorded which).

The rearrangement links TRBV19 to TRBJ2-7; D perhaps matches TRBD2 (6 bases). Per germline, CDR1 LNHDA and CDR2 SQIVND (reference sequence). The CDR3 sequence is 16 residues long. V was shortened by 6 bases and J by 5 bases, with 23 bases between the two germline ends. The CDR3 nucleotides are TGTGCCAGTAGCCCCTTACGGGGGTCTTCTAGGCACGAGCAGTACTTC. Protein: CASSPLRGSSRHEQYF. Using reference TRBV19 and TRBJ2-7 for the parts outside the CDR3, the full variable domain is DGGITQSPKYLFRKEGQNVTLSCEQNLNHDAMYWYRQDPGQGLRLIYYSQIVNDFQKGDIAEGYSVSREKKESFPLTVTSAQKNPTAFYLCASSPLRGSSRHEQYFGPGTRLTVT.

The V gene is TRBV9, the J gene TRBJ2-5; D perhaps matches TRBD1 (7 bases). The DNA matches TRBJ2-7 better at its end, which makes the J call doubtful. The CDR3 extends over 16 amino acids. Germline V gene sequence: CDR1 SGDLS, CDR2 YYNGEE. The CDR3 DNA reads as TGTGCCAGCAGCTTAATGGGCCGACAGGGACTCTACGAGCAGTACTTC. Protein sequence: CASSLMGRQGLYEQYF.

This chain links TRBV5-1 with TRBJ2-5; either TRBD1 or TRBD2 may supply D (5 bases each). There are 16 residues in the CDR3. Germline CDR1 reads SGHRS; CDR2 reads YFSETQ. Trimming left V 4 bases short and J 1 base short, with 17 bases between. The CDR3 is CASSLTGGELQETQYF. CDR3 DNA: TGCGCCAGCAGCCTAACAGGAGGAGAGCTCCAAGAGACCCAGTACTTC.

This clonotype was counted at least ten times. V gene TRBV5-1 combines with J gene TRBJ2-3; 16 nucleotides agree with TRBD2. Trimming took 0 bases from V and 6 from J; bases not matched to a gene: 7. The CDR3 spans 18 residues. Germline V gene data show CDR1 as SGHRS and CDR2 as YFSETQ. CDR3 coding DNA: TGCGCCAGCAGCTTGGGGGGGACTAGCGGGGGGGCCGCGGATACGCAGTATTTT. It encodes CASSLGGTSGGAADTQYF.

This sequence joins TRBV29-1 and TRBJ2-2, with D perhaps given as TRBD1 or TRBD2 (6 bases each). Germline V lookup: CDR1 SQVTM, CDR2 ANQGSEA. The CDR3 contains 14 residues. The V and J ends lost 3 bases and 5 bases respectively, with 13 bases between them. CDR3 loop: CSVDTAGQTGELFF. The DNA for the CDR3 is TGCAGCGTTGATACTGCGGGACAAACCGGGGAGCTGTTTTTT.

Many counts were recorded for this clonotype. The chain links TRBV3-1 to TRBJ1-6, with a weak D call TRBD1 (5 bases). This CDR3 has 16 residues. V was cut by 5 bases and J by 7 bases, with 18 bases left in between. Germline values: CDR1 LGHDT, CDR2 YNNKEL (reference sequence). The CDR3 region has the DNA TGTGCCAGCAGCGATATACCAGGGATCGAAAATTCACCCCTCCACTTT. Protein product: CASSDIPGIENSPLHF.

This clonotype has more than one count but fewer than ten. The V and J genes are TRBV2 and TRBJ1-5; 7 bases fit TRBD1. J was trimmed by 3 bases and V by 6 bases; bases with no gene match: 5. The germline CDR1 and CDR2 sequences are SNHLY and FYNNEI. The CDR3 runs 14 residues. The CDR3 region has the DNA TGTGCCAGCAGGGGGACAGTCGCCAATCAGCCCCAGCATTTT. Translated: CASRGTVANQPQHF.

The chain joins TRBV10-3 to TRBJ1-2; no clear D. The CDR3 is made up of 14 amino acids. Germline lookup yields CDR1 ENHRY and CDR2 SYGVKD. Trimming removed 0 bases from V and 3 bases from J, with 8 bases in between. The CDR3 DNA follows: TGTGCCATCAGTGAGTCTGGGGTTTACTATGGCTACACCTTC. As protein: CAISESGVYYGYTF.

This chain uses TRBV7-2 with TRBJ2-1; perhaps TRBD1 as D (6 bases). Trimming cost V 1 base and J 7 bases, with 14 bases left between them. The germline CDR1 and CDR2 sequences are SGHTA and FQGNSA. The CDR3 is 15 residues long. The CDR3: CASSLVPGQTNEQFF. Written as DNA, the CDR3 is TGTGCCAGCAGCTTAGTTCCGGGACAAACAAATGAGCAGTTCTTC.

This chain joins TRBV7-9 and TRBJ2-7; TRBD1 aligns across 9 bases. The J call could be wrong; TRBJ2-1 is a better fit for the DNA end. The CDR3 is 12 residues long. Germline V gene data show CDR1 as SEHNR and CDR2 as FQNEAQ (reference sequence). CDR3 protein: CASSRDRAEQFF. In nucleotides, the CDR3 is TGTGCCAGCAGCCGGGACAGGGCTGAGCAGTTCTTC.

On this clonotype: At one of its ends the junction is not consistent with the germline gene, which may arise from a read error. This chain links TRBV6-1 with TRBJ1-4; no reliable D call. This CDR3 contains 13 residues. CDR1 MNHNS and CDR2 SASEGT come from the germline V gene. The CDR3 region is CAISESYEGKLFF. CDR3 nucleotides: TGTGCCATCAGTGAGTCGTATGAAGGGAAACTGTTTTTT.

This clonotype has at least ten counts. The V gene is TRBV20-1, the J gene TRBJ1-3; possible D gene TRBD1, 6 bases. Between the trimmed V and J ends, which lost 5 bases and 4 bases, there was a span of 12 bases. Germline-derived CDR1 and CDR2 are DFQATT and SNEGSKA (reference sequence). CDR3 size: 13 residues. As DNA, the CDR3 is TGCAGTGCTCTAGACAGGAGCGGAAACACCATATATTTT. It translates to CSALDRSGNTIYF.

This rearrangement joins TRBV10-3 to TRBJ2-7; D remains ambiguous. The CDR3 runs to 15 residues. V dropped 0 bases and J dropped 6 bases, with 15 bases sitting between them. CDR1 and CDR2 (germline): ENHRY, SYGVKD. The CDR3 bases are TGTGCCATCAGTGAGTCCGCAAATGAGGATGGCGAGCAGTACTTC. Translating it yields CAISESANEDGEQYF.

This clonotype was observed at least ten times. V gene TRBV12-3 or TRBV12-4 combines with J gene TRBJ1-1, with 9 bases fitting TRBD1. J lost 12 bases, V lost 4 bases, and 18 bases had no gene match. This CDR3 comprises 16 residues. The CDR3, as DNA: TGTGCCAGCAGTTCCGACGCCGGGACAGGGAAGGTAGAACCTTTCTTT. This encodes CASSSDAGTGKVEPFF.

J is TRBJ2-1 and V is TRBV29-1; tentatively, D is TRBD1 (5 bases). The germline V and J ends were trimmed by 2 bases and 4 bases, with 9 bases remaining between them. Germline CDR1 reads SQVTM; CDR2 reads ANQGSEA. CDR3 length equals 13 residues. The CDR3 loop reads CSVELDNYNEQFF. Here the CDR3 DNA reads TGCAGCGTTGAATTGGACAATTACAATGAGCAGTTCTTC.

About this clonotype: One base away lies a much larger clone, so this may be a sequencing read error. The chain has TRBV9 and TRBJ1-2; the D gene is possibly TRBD1 (6 bases). Per the germline V gene, CDR1 is SGDLS and CDR2 is YYNGEE. CDR3 length: 16 amino acids. Trimming shortened V by 4 bases and J by 4 bases, and 20 bases separated the two germline ends. CDR3 sequence reads: CASSQEVAGDRYGYTF. The CDR3 DNA sequence: TGTGCCAGCAGCCAAGAAGTGGCAGGGGATCGCTATGGCTACACCTTC.

This clonotype was recorded at least ten times. The rearrangement joins TRBV19 to TRBJ1-2; D uncertain. The CDR3 consists of 12 residues. Trimming shortened V by 6 bases and J by 6 bases, and 11 bases separated the two germline ends. Looked up from germline, CDR1 is LNHDA and CDR2 is SQIVND (reference sequence). The CDR3 here is CASSPGSDGYTF. The CDR3 DNA is TGTGCCAGTAGCCCCGGGTCGGATGGCTACACCTTC. Full variable domain (remainder filled in from reference TRBV19 and TRBJ1-2): DGGITQSPKYLFRKEGQNVTLSCEQNLNHDAMYWYRQDPGQGLRLIYYSQIVNDFQKGDIAEGYSVSREKKESFPLTVTSAQKNPTAFYLCASSPGSDGYTFGSGTRLTVV.

This clonotype has only one observation. J is TRBJ2-7 and V is TRBV7-3, with 11 bases aligning to TRBD2. The CDR3 runs to 15 residues. Germline V lookup: CDR1 SGHTA, CDR2 FQGTGA. V dropped 6 bases and J dropped 6; count of bases not matched to a gene: 10. The CDR3 DNA sequence: TGTGCCAGCAGGGACGGGACTAGCGGACCGTTCGAGCAGTACTTC. The encoded protein is CASRDGTSGPFEQYF.

The CDR3 sequence: CASRASGVQFF. The CDR3 nucleotides are TGTGCCAGCCGAGCATCAGGTGTGCAGTTCTTC. This chain links TRBV5-4 with TRBJ2-1; D is ambiguous. Germline values: CDR1 SGHNT, CDR2 YYREEE (reference sequence). V was shortened by 7 bases and J by 12 bases, with 14 bases between the two germline ends. CDR3 size: 11 residues.

In the case of this clonotype: A much larger clone sits a single nucleotide away, making a read error possible. This chain links TRBV6-5 with TRBJ2-7; the D gene is possibly TRBD2 (6 bases). Per germline, CDR1 MNHEY and CDR2 SVGAGI. There are 16 residues in the CDR3. CDR3: CVSSYPGAGGRGEQYF. CDR3 in DNA: TGTGTCAGCAGTTACCCCGGCGCCGGGGGTAGGGGCGAGCAGTACTTC.